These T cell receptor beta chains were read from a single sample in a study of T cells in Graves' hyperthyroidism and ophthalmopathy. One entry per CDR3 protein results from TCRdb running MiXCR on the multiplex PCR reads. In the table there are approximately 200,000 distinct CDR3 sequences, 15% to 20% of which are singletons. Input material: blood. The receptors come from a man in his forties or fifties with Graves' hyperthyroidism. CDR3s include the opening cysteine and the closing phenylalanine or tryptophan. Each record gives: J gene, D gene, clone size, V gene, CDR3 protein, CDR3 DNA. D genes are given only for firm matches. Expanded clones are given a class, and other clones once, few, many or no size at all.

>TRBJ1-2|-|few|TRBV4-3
CASSQEVLIFYGYTF
TGCGCCAGCAGCCAAGAAGTCCTCATCTTCTATGGCTACACCTTC
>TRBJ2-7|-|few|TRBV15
CATSRRDKGSYEQYF
TGTGCCACCAGCAGACGGGACAAGGGGTCCTACGAGCAGTACTTC
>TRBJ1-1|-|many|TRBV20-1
CSAMRGGTEAFF
TGCAGTGCCATGAGGGGTGGCACTGAAGCTTTCTTT
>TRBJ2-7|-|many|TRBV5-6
CASSLFAKGHYEQYF
TGTGCCAGCAGCTTATTTGCGAAGGGCCACTACGAGCAGTACTTC
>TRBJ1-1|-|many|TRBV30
CAWENRDLKNTEAFF
TGTGCCTGGGAGAACAGGGATTTAAAGAACACTGAAGCTTTCTTT
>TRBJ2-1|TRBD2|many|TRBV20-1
CSAAGLAGGPYNEQFF
TGCAGTGCTGCGGGACTAGCGGGGGGGCCCTACAATGAGCAGTTCTTC
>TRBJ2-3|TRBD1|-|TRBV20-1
CSARTPGRGPDTQYF
TGCAGTGCTAGAACCCCGGGTAGGGGGCCAGATACGCAGTATTTT
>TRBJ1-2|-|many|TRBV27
CASSPFSQGKFYGYTF
TGTGCCAGCAGCCCGTTTTCACAGGGAAAATTCTATGGCTACACCTTC
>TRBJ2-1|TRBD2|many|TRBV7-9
CASRASLGGWQFF
TGTGCCAGCAGGGCCTCCCTGGGGGGGTGGCAGTTCTTC
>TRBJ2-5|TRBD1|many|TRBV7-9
CASSLYLPGTGRETQYF
TGTGCCAGCAGCTTATATCTCCCGGGGACAGGGCGAGAGACCCAGTACTTC
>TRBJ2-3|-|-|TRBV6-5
CASSFTYTDTQYF
TGTGCCAGCAGTTTTACTTACACAGATACGCAGTATTTT
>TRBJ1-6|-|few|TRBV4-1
CASSDMGTGYNSPLHF
TGCGCCAGCAGCGACATGGGGACTGGCTATAATTCACCCCTCCACTTT
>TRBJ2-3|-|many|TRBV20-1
CSAVSGDTQYF
TGCAGTGCTGTTTCGGGAGATACGCAGTATTTT
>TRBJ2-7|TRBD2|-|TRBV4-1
CASSQTGTSGYEQYF
TGCGCCAGCAGCCAGACCGGGACTAGCGGGTACGAGCAGTACTTC
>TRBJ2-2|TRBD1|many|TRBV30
CAWSVQGFGELFF
TGTGCCTGGAGTGTACAGGGGTTTGGGGAGCTGTTTTTT
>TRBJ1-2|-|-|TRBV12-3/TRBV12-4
CASSLDRNHGYTF
TGTGCCAGCAGTCTGGACAGAAACCATGGCTACACCTTC
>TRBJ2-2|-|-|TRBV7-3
CASSSGSGYTGELFF
TGTGCCAGCAGTTCGGGCTCCGGATACACCGGGGAGCTGTTTTTT
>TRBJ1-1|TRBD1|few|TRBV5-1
CASSSGTGVGGSTEAFF
TGCGCCAGCAGCTCCGGGACAGGGGTCGGCGGTAGTACTGAAGCTTTCTTT
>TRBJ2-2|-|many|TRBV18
CASSPTTGTGELFF
TGTGCCAGCTCACCCACCACAGGAACCGGGGAGCTGTTTTTT
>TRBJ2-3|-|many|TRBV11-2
CASSLGGGTDTQYF
TGTGCCAGCAGCTTAGGGGGGGGCACAGATACGCAGTATTTT
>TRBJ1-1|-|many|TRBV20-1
CSAWGARAAFF
TGCAGTGCTTGGGGGGCCCGGGCAGCTTTCTTT
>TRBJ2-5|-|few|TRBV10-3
CAISESAGQETQYF
TGTGCCATCAGTGAGTCAGCAGGCCAAGAGACCCAGTACTTC
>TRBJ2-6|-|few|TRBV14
CASSKFSRGLDVLTF
TGTGCCAGCAGCAAATTTTCCAGGGGTCTAGACGTCCTGACTTTC
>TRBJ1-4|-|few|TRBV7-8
CASSRAGGAWATNEKLFF
TGTGCCAGCAGCCGGGCGGGGGGCGCGTGGGCAACTAATGAAAAACTGTTTTTT
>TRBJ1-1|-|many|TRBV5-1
CASSYRQGTEAFF
TGCGCCAGCAGTTATCGGCAGGGAACTGAAGCTTTCTTT
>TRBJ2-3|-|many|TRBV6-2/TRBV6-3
CASKLRVGGDTQYF
TGTGCCAGCAAACTTAGGGTTGGTGGAGATACGCAGTATTTT
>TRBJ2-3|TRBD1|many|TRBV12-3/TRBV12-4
CASSYPGGGVRDTQYF
TGTGCCAGCAGTTACCCAGGGGGCGGGGTAAGAGATACGCAGTATTTT
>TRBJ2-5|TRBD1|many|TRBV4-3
CASSSGTAKQETQYF
TGCGCCAGCAGCTCCGGGACAGCAAAACAAGAGACCCAGTACTTC
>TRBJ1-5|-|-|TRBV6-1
CASSFDRSNQPQHF
TGTGCCAGCAGTTTTGACAGAAGCAATCAGCCCCAGCATTTT
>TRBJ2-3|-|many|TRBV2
CASSEGRPDLTDTQYF
TGTGCCAGCAGTGAAGGACGGCCGGACCTCACAGATACGCAGTATTTT
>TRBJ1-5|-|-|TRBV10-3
CAMVRGPDQPQHF
TGTGCCATGGTAAGGGGTCCGGATCAGCCCCAGCATTTT
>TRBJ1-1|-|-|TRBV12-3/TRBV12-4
CASRVLTTEAFF
TGTGCCAGCAGAGTCCTAACCACTGAAGCTTTCTTT
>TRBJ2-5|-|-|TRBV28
CASSLRGPAETQYF
TGTGCCAGCAGCCTGAGGGGACCAGCGGAGACCCAGTACTTC
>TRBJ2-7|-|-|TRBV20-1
CSAAGIPRGEQYF
TGCAGTGCCGCCGGGATCCCCCGAGGAGAGCAGTACTTC
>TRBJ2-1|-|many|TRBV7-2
CASSLGGRGNEQFF
TGTGCCAGCAGCTTAGGGGGGCGGGGCAATGAGCAGTTCTTC
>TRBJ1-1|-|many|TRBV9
CASSPNPNSGDEAFF
TGTGCCAGCAGCCCCAACCCGAACAGTGGGGACGAAGCTTTCTTT
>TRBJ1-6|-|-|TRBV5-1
CASSLRPGGQGLDNSPLHF
TGCGCCAGCAGCTTGAGACCCGGGGGGCAGGGTCTTGATAATTCACCCCTCCACTTT
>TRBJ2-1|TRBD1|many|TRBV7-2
CASSLGTGKNEQFF
TGTGCCAGCAGCTTAGGGACAGGGAAGAATGAGCAGTTCTTC
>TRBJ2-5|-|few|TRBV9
CASSVVARPGPRFGTQYF
TGTGCCAGCAGCGTAGTAGCCCGCCCCGGCCCAAGATTCGGGACCCAGTACTTC
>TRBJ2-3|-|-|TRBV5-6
CASSKDSTDTQYF
TGTGCCAGCAGCAAGGACAGCACAGATACGCAGTATTTT